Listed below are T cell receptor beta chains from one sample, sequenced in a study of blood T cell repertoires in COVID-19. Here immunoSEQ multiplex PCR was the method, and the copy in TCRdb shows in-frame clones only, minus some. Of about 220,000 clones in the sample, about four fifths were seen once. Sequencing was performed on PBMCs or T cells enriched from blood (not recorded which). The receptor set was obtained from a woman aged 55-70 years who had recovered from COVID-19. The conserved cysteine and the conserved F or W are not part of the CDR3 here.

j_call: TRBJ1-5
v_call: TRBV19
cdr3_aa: ASSARLGDQPQH

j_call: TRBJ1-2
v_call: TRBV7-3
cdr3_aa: ASSPGQGYGYT

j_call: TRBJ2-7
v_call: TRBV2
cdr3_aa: ASSRGLIYEQY

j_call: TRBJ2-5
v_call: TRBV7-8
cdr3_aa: ASSPFGSGGSETQY

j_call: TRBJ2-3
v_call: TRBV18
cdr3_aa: ASSSRGDTQY

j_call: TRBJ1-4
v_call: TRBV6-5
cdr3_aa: ASSYSPNSANEKLF

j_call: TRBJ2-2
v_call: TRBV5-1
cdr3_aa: ASSWTGGDTGELF

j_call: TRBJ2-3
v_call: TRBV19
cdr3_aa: ASSTPTGGRADTQY

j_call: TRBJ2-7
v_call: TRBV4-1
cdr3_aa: ASSPLEGTYEQY

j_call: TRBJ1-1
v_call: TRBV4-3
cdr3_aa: ASSQNRDTEAF

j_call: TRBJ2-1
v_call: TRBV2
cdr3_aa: ASSPTTRTSSEQF

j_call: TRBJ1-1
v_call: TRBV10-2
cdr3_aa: ASSGPGVSEAF

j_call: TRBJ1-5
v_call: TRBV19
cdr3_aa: ASIRGPYSNQPQH

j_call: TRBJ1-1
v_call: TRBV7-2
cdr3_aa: ASSLSTGSAF

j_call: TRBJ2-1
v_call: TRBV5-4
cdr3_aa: ASSSRTYEQF

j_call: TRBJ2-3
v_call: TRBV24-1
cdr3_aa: ATSDLGTSGTDTQY

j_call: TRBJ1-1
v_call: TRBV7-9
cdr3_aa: ASSFTTGATEAF

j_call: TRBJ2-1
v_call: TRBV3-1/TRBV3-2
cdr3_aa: ASSQSGGRDEQF

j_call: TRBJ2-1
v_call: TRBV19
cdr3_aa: ASSALTSGSSYNEQF

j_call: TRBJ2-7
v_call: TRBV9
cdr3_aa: ASSPGGGLYEQY

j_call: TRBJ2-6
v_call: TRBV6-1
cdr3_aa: ASSVILAAGANVLT

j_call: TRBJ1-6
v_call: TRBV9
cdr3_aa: ASSNTGDSNSPLH

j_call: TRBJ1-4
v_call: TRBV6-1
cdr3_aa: ASSERAGGANEKLF

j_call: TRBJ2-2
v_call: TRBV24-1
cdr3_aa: ATSDRTSGGTGELF

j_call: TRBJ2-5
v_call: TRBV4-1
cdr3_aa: ASSRQPGETQY

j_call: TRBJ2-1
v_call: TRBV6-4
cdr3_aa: ASSEIGGTGSSYNEQF

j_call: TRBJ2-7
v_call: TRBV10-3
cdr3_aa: AISESRAGGSGEQY

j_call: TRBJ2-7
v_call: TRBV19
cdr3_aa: ASSNYRGSSYEQY

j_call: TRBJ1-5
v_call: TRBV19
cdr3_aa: ASSITTGANQPQH

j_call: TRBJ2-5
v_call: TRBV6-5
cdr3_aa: ASSRETRETQY

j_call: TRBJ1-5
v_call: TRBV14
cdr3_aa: ASSQERLYSNQPQH

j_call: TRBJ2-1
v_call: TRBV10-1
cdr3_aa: ASSVSVNGEQF

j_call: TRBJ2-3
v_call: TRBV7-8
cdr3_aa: ASSLDLAGGIDTQY

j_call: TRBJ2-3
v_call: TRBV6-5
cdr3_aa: ASSYSWVAPDTQY

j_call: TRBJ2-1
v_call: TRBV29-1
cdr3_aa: SAPLAGGYNEQF

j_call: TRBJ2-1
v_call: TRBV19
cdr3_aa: ASRWTSRGYNEQF

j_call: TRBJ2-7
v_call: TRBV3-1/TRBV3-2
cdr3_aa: ASSHDLGQRAYEQY

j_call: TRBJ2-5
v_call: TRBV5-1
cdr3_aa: ASSLVPSGGQETQY

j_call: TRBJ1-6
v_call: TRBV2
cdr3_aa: ASNDRGGSQSPLH

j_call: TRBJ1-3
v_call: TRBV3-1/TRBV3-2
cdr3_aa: ASSQTDIGNTIY

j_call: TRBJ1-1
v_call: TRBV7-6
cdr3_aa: ASSSGRNTEAF

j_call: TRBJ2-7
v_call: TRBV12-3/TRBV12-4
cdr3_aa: ASSPPGGHEQY

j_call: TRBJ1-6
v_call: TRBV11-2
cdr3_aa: ASSLEAGSSPLH

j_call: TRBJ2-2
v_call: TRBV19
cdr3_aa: ASSMVGGNTGELF

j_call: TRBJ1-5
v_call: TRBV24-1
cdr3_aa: ATRGIAGSNQPQH

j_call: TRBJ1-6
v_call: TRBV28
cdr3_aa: ASRSTGFAYNSPLH

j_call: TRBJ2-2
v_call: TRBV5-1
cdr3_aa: ASSMDRAANTGELF

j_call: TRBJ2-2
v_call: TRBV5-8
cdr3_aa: ASSLVFRQGTGELF

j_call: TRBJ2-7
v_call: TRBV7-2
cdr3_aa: ASSLSGSAYEQY

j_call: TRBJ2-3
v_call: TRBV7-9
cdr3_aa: ASSLGRRQDRGTDTQY

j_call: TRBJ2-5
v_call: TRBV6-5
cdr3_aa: ASSRGTDQETQY

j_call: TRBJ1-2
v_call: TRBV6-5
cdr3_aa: ASSLGPLWNYGYT

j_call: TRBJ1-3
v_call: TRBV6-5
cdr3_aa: ASKGQLNSGNTIY

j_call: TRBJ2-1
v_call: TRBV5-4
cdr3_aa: ASSAGLAGVAYNEQF

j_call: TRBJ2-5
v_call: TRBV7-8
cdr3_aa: ASSAGGSQETQY

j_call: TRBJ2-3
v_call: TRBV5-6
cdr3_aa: ASSLPLSTDTQY

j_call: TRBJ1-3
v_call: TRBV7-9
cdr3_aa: ASHGRASSGNTIY

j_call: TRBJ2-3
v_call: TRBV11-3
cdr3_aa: ASSFQGSDTQY

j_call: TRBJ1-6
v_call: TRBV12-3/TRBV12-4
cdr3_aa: ASSLGVSPLH